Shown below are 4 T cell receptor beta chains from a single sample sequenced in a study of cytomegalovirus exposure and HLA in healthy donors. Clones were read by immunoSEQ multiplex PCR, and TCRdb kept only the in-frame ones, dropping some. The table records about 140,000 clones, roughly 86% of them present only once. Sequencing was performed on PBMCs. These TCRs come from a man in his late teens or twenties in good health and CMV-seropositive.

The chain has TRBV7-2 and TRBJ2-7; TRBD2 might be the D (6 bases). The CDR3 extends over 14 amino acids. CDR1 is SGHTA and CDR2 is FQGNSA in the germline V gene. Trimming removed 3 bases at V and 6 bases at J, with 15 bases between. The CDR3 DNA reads TGTGCCAGCAGCTTTGGGGGGAGGATGCTCGAGCAGTACTTC. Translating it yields CASSFGGRMLEQYF.

In DNA form, the CDR3 reads TGTGCCAGCAGCTTAAAAGCGGGAGTGAATGAGCAGTTCTTC. It yields the protein CASSLKAGVNEQFF. V is TRBV7-6 and J is TRBJ2-1; 8 bases line up with TRBD2. V shed 2 bases and J 7 bases; nucleotides not matched to a gene: 4. The CDR3 spans 14 residues. CDR1 is SGHVS, CDR2 FNYEAQ, per germline.

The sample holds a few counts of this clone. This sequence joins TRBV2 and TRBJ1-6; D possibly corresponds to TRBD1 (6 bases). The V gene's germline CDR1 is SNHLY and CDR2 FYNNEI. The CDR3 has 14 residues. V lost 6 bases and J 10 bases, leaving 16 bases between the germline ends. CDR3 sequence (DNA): TGTGCCAGCAGGGGGGCCGAGGGCTTGTCACCCCTCCACTTT. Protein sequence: CASRGAEGLSPLHF. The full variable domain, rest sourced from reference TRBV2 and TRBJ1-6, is EPEVTQTPSHQVTQMGQEVILRCVPISNHLYFYWYRQILGQKVEFLVSFYNNEISEKSEIFDDQFSVERPDGSNFTLKIRSTKLEDSAMYFCASRGAEGLSPLHFGNGTRLTVT.

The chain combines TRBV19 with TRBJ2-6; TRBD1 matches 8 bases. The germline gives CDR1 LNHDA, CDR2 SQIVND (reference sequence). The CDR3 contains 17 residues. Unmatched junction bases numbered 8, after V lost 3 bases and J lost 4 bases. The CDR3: CASSITDRVLGANVLTF. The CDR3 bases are TGTGCCAGTAGTATTACGGACAGGGTCTTAGGGGCCAACGTCCTGACTTTC.